Listed below are T cell receptor beta chains from one sample, sequenced in a study of PD-1 blockade in classical Hodgkin lymphoma. Assay: immunoSEQ multiplex PCR; the TCRdb copy retains only in-frame clones and omits some. The sample holds fewer than 1,500 clones, around 80% seen once. The material was CD8+ T cells from blood, obtained at baseline. The receptors originated from a human donor with classical Hodgkin lymphoma. CDR3s include the opening cysteine and the closing phenylalanine or tryptophan. Fields, in order: J gene, D gene, clone size, V gene, CDR3 DNA, CDR3 protein. D genes are given only for firm matches. For some rows the clone size is stated as once, few or many, or as a class when expanded; others skip it.

>TRBJ1-6|-|-|TRBV7-9
TGTGCCAGCAGCCACCCAGACAGTTTTTTCTCCTATAATTCACCCCTCCACTTT
CASSHPDSFFSYNSPLHF
>TRBJ2-2|-|-|TRBV10-3
TGTGCCATCAGTGATAGGAACACCGGGGAGCTGTTTTTT
CAISDRNTGELFF
>TRBJ1-2|-|-|TRBV28
TGTGCCAGCAGTTTACCGGGACCGAGCTATGGCTACACCTTC
CASSLPGPSYGYTF
>TRBJ2-6|-|-|TRBV5-1
TGCGCCAGCAGCTTAGGGGCTGGGGCCAACGTCCTGACTTTC
CASSLGAGANVLTF
>TRBJ1-1|-|-|TRBV15
TGTGCCACCAGCAGAGGTATCCACACTGAAGCTTTCTTT
CATSRGIHTEAFF
>TRBJ1-2|-|-|TRBV5-1
TGCGCCAGCAGCCCCGGCCCAGAAGCTAACTATGGCTACACCTTC
CASSPGPEANYGYTF
>TRBJ1-2|-|once|TRBV15
TGTGCCACCAGTGGCGAGGAGTCGGGGGCTTTCCTCGGAACTAACTATGGCTACACCTTC
CATSGEESGAFLGTNYGYTF
>TRBJ2-3|-|hyperexpanded|TRBV4-1
TGCGCCAGCAGCCAAGATGGGGGGTATAGCACAGATACGCAGTATTTT
CASSQDGGYSTDTQYF
>TRBJ2-3|-|-|TRBV7-9
TGTGCCAGCAGCTTACCAGATACGCAGTATTTT
CASSLPDTQYF
>TRBJ1-2|-|-|TRBV18
TGTGCCAGCTCACCACCGAGGGGGTTCAGCTATGGCTACACCTTC
CASSPPRGFSYGYTF
>TRBJ2-3|-|-|TRBV5-6
TGTGCCAGCAGCTTGTTGCGCACAGATACGCAGTATTTT
CASSLLRTDTQYF
>TRBJ1-1|-|-|TRBV10-3
TGTGCCATCGCCGAGGGGGTACAGGAAAAGGAGAACACTGAAGCTTTCTTT
CAIAEGVQEKENTEAFF
>TRBJ1-2|-|-|TRBV10-1
TGCGCCAGCAGTGAATCTGGGGTCGGGGAAACCGGCTACACCTTC
CASSESGVGETGYTF
>TRBJ1-2|TRBD1|few|TRBV30
TGTGCCTGGAGTTCGGGACAGCTTAATGGCTACACCTTC
CAWSSGQLNGYTF
>TRBJ2-3|TRBD2|-|TRBV6-5
TGTGCAAGCGGACTAGCGGGGCAAACAGATACGCAGTATTTT
CASGLAGQTDTQYF
>TRBJ1-1|TRBD1|-|TRBV11-1
TGTGCCAGCAGCCCCGGACAGGCGAACCTGAACACTGAAGCTTTCTTT
CASSPGQANLNTEAFF
>TRBJ1-3|-|once|TRBV9
TGTGCCAGCAGCGTAGGGGTCTCTGGAAACACCATATATTTT
CASSVGVSGNTIYF
>TRBJ1-1|-|few|TRBV7-9
TGTGCCAGCAGCTTAGGGAGTGAAGCTTTCTTT
CASSLGSEAFF